This T cell receptor (beta chain) is from a study of T-cell reconstitution after alpha-beta-depleted transplantation in children. Overall study results and limits: At the one-year point after transplant, T-cell counts and TCRbeta diversity were found to come mostly from T cells that had been newly produced. Elevated TCRbeta diversity at day 60 was traced, in some patients, to surviving recipient T cells and thymic progenitors.

This CDR3 has 16 amino acids. Germline CDR1 SGHVS, CDR2 FNYEAQ. The ends were cut back, 1 base at V and 3 bases at J, with 13 bases in the middle. As it was prepared, the TCRbeta library received unique molecular identifiers. Using its own MiXCR run on the PCR reads, TCRdb lists one record per CDR3 protein. The repertoire has approximately 400,000 distinct CDR3 sequences, 16% of them found once; the top ten carry approximately 28%. This clonotype occurred a few times. Its target is not known. The sequence was obtained from a boy less than two years old who had a stem cell transplant for Wiskott-Aldrich syndrome, so the T cells may come from the graft donor. The genes are TRBV7-6 and TRBJ2-1, with D hard to call. Sequencing was performed on PBMCs, mostly from graft donor cells, taken 360 days after TCRalphabeta/CD19-depleted stem cell transplant. Here the CDR3 reads CASSLGGSPRYNEQFF. In DNA form, the CDR3 reads TGTGCCAGCAGCTTAGGTGGGTCACCTCGCTACAATGAGCAGTTCTTC. Complete variable domain (other parts from reference TRBV7-6 and TRBJ2-1): GAGVSQSPRYKVTKRGQDVALRCDPISGHVSLYWYRQALGQGPEFLTYFNYEAQQDKSGLPNDRFSAERPEGSISTLTIQRTEQRDSAMYRCASSLGGSPRYNEQFFGPGTRLTVL.